This TCR beta chain derives from a study of blood T cell repertoires in COVID-19. Assay used: immunoSEQ multiplex PCR; TCRdb lists only in-frame clones, some missing. The sample has hundreds of thousands of clones, 83% seen once; the top ten hold approximately 4.9%. V lost 1 base, J lost 2 bases, and 2 bases stayed unmatched. The length of the CDR3 is 16 residues. CDR1 and CDR2 (germline): SGHTA, FQGNSA. This clone was observed a single time. Other DNA variants within this sample encode the same CDR3. Participants spanned ages about 18 to 90 years and resided in 20 to 25 US areas. In assigning cohorts, the study relied on participant-reported clinical history. Participants classified as exposed had met a COVID-19 case within 2 weeks before study entry.

The sequence derives from a woman aged 50 to 60 who had been exposed to COVID-19. This chain joins TRBV7-2 and TRBJ2-7; TRBD2 agrees at 13 bases. Sequencing was performed on PBMCs or T cells enriched from blood (not recorded which). CDR3 bases: TGTGCCAGCAGCTTAGGGACTAGCGGGGGTACCTACGAGCAGTACTTC. This encodes CASSLGTSGGTYEQYF.